The 30 T cell receptor beta chains below all came from one sample that was sequenced in a study of blood T cells in healthy people across ages. Combining a sample-barcoded 5' primer with a J-beta primer mix, a second PCR ran for roughly 7 to 12 cycles. TCRdb reprocessed the 5' RACE reads with MiXCR, giving one entry per CDR3 protein. The table shows approximately 900,000 distinct CDR3 sequences, with roughly 52% occurring only once. The sample consisted of blood. Receptor source: a man aged 25 to 40 in good health.

The V gene is TRBV9, the J gene TRBJ2-5; 10 positions match TRBD2. With the DNA end fitting TRBJ2-7 better, the J assignment may be wrong. Germline V gene lookup returns CDR1 SGDLS and CDR2 YYNGEE. The CDR3 has 17 amino acids. CDR3 loop: CASSVAVSGGAGYEQYF. The CDR3 region has the DNA TGTGCCAGCAGCGTAGCTGTAAGCGGGGGGGCCGGATACGAGCAGTACTTC.

The V call is TRBV5-1, the J call TRBJ2-4; 10 bases map to TRBD2. The J call is doubtful: the DNA matches TRBJ2-7 better. This CDR3 is 15 amino acids long. Germline CDR1 reads SGHRS; CDR2 reads YFSETQ. In DNA, the CDR3 is TGCGCCAGCAGCTTGGAAACTAGCGGGGTCTACGAGCAGTACTTC. Its translation: CASSLETSGVYEQYF.

The genes are TRBV6-2 or TRBV6-3 and TRBJ1-5; the D gene is possibly TRBD1 (5 bases). V lost 6 bases to trimming and J lost 7 bases, with 13 bases between them. The CDR3 is 13 amino acids. Looked up from germline, CDR1 is MNHEY and CDR2 is SVGEGT. The CDR3 spells CASSAGTEQPQHF. The CDR3 nucleotides read TGTGCCAGCAGCGCCGGGACCGAACAGCCCCAGCATTTT.

The genes are TRBV27 and TRBJ1-3; D unclear. Per germline, CDR1 MNHEY and CDR2 SMNVEV (reference sequence). V lost 4 bases and J lost 4, with 5 bases in between. This CDR3 is built from 12 residues. CDR3 sequence: CASSSKGNTIYF. Here the CDR3 DNA reads TGTGCCAGCAGTTCTAAGGGAAACACCATATATTTT.

The chain has TRBV5-1 and TRBJ2-1, with 13 nucleotides matching TRBD2. The CDR3 has 19 amino acids. Trimming cost V 0 bases and J 1 base; bases outside gene matches: 7. Germline CDR1 SGHRS, CDR2 YFSETQ. The CDR3 DNA reads TGCGCCAGCAGCTTGGTAGGACTAGCGGGGGCCGGGTCCTACAATGAGCAGTTCTTC. Translating gives CASSLVGLAGAGSYNEQFF. Filled out from reference TRBV5-1 and TRBJ2-1, the complete variable domain reads KAGVTQTPRYLIKTRGQQVTLSCSPISGHRSVSWYQQTPGQGLQFLFEYFSETQRNKGNFPGRFSGRQFSNSRSEMNVSTLELGDSALYLCASSLVGLAGAGSYNEQFFGPGTRLTVL.

There are a few counts of this clonotype. The chain combines TRBV29-1 with TRBJ1-4, with D hard to call. Per the germline V gene, CDR1 is SQVTM and CDR2 is ANQGSEA. Between the trimmed V and J ends, which lost 4 bases and 3 bases, there was a span of 9 bases. The CDR3 contains 13 residues. CDR3 sequence (DNA): TGCAGCGTTGTGAAAGGTGCTAATGAAAAACTGTTTTTT. It codes for CSVVKGANEKLFF.

Points on this clonotype: This may stem from a read error, because a much larger clone lies one nucleotide away. The rearrangement uses TRBV3-1 and TRBJ2-4, with 8 bases identical to TRBD1. The length of the CDR3 is 14 residues. CDR1 and CDR2 (germline): LGHDT, YNNKEL (reference sequence). V shed 2 bases and J 6 bases; nucleotides not matched to a gene: 3. As DNA, the CDR3 is TGTGCCAGCAGCCAAAGGACAGGGACAAACATTCAGTACTTC. This codes for CASSQRTGTNIQYF.

This clonotype was seen a handful of times. The genes are TRBV3-1 and TRBJ2-6, with D possibly TRBD2 on 6 matching bases. This CDR3 has 16 residues. Germline V gene lookup returns CDR1 LGHDT and CDR2 YNNKEL (reference sequence). V was clipped by 0 bases and J by 4 bases, with 10 bases between them. The CDR3 loop reads CASSQDAGLGANVLTF. The CDR3 DNA reads TGTGCCAGCAGCCAAGATGCGGGGCTGGGGGCCAACGTCCTGACTTTC.

This sequence joins TRBV6-1 and TRBJ2-5, with 9 bases fitting TRBD2. The J call could be wrong; TRBJ2-7 is a better fit for the DNA end. Germline values: CDR1 MNHNS, CDR2 SASEGT. This CDR3 comprises 14 residues. The CDR3 DNA sequence: TGTGCCAGCAGTGTTAGGCGGGGGGGCGCCGAGCAGTACTTC. Amino acids: CASSVRRGGAEQYF.

This chain joins TRBV6-5 and TRBJ1-2; D gene uncertain. V was shortened by 2 bases and J by 6 bases, with 13 bases between the two germline ends. From germline, CDR1 is MNHEY and CDR2 SVGAGI. The length of the CDR3 is 14 residues. DNA of the CDR3: TGTGCCAGCAGTTACGTGCCCCCGACACATGGCTACACCTTC. This translates into CASSYVPPTHGYTF.

This clonotype was seen only a few times. J is TRBJ2-1 and V is TRBV4-3, with D uncertain. The CDR3 sequence is 15 residues long. In germline, CDR1 is LGHNA, CDR2 YSLEER. With 0 bases removed from V and 10 bases from J, the gap between germline ends came to 16 bases. CDR3 in DNA: TGCGCCAGCAGCCAAGAGGCCCGTCCGTCCACCGAGCAGTTCTTC. It codes for CASSQEARPSTEQFF.

This chain uses TRBV4-2 with TRBJ2-2, with a tentative D call TRBD1 (6 bases). Trimming took off 4 bases at V and 7 bases at J, with 19 bases between the two ends. Germline CDR1 reads LGHNA; CDR2 reads YNFKEQ. The CDR3 consists of 16 residues. The CDR3 region has the DNA TGTGCCAGCAGCCGACAGGACAGAGGACGCGGCGGGGAGCTGTTTTTT. Translated, it gives CASSRQDRGRGGELFF.

The genes are TRBV11-2 and TRBJ2-1, with 10 bases matching TRBD2. V shed 6 bases and J 13 bases; nucleotides not matched to a gene: 18. The CDR3 has 16 amino acids. The germline V gene encodes CDR1 SGHAT and CDR2 FQNNGV. In DNA, the CDR3 is TGTGCCAGCAGGCAACAAAGCGGGGGGGCTTTTCGCGTTCAGTTCTTC. The encoded protein is CASRQQSGGAFRVQFF.

This clonotype came up a few times. One junction end does not reproduce the germline sequence, and a read error may be involved. This chain joins TRBV7-9 and TRBJ2-7; the D gene could be TRBD1 or TRBD2 (5 bases each). CDR1 SEHNR and CDR2 FQNEAQ come from the germline V gene (reference sequence). This CDR3 is 12 amino acids long. The CDR3 DNA follows: TGTGCCAGCAGCTTCGGGACCGACGAGAAGTACTTC. Translated, it gives CASSFGTDEKYF.

The count of this clonotype is one. The gene calls are TRBV27 and TRBJ1-1; 7 bases line up with TRBD1. Germline V gives CDR1 MNHEY, CDR2 SMNVEV (reference sequence). The trim removed 9 bases at V and 0 bases at J, leaving 7 bases unmatched. The CDR3 sequence is 14 residues long. CDR3 DNA sequence: TGTGCCAGTACAGGGGCAGACATGAACACTGAAGCTTTCTTT. Protein product: CASTGADMNTEAFF.

This clonotype was found a few times. The chain is built from TRBV2 and TRBJ1-5; D is ambiguous. CDR1 and CDR2 from the germline V gene are SNHLY and FYNNEI. This CDR3 spans 14 amino acids. Deletions cut 3 bases from V and 4 bases from J, with 10 bases between. In DNA, the CDR3 is TGTGCCAGCAGTGAGTTGACAACAAATCAGCCCCAGCATTTT. Protein product: CASSELTTNQPQHF. The full variable domain, completed using reference TRBV2 and TRBJ1-5, is EPEVTQTPSHQVTQMGQEVILRCVPISNHLYFYWYRQILGQKVEFLVSFYNNEISEKSEIFDDQFSVERPDGSNFTLKIRSTKLEDSAMYFCASSELTTNQPQHFGDGTRLSIL.

This chain links TRBV12-5 with TRBJ2-5, with 9 bases fitting TRBD2. Trimming cost V 2 bases and J 11 bases; bases outside gene matches: 12. The germline CDR1 and CDR2 sequences are LGHNT and FRNRAP. This CDR3 region has 15 residues. The CDR3 DNA reads as TGTGCTAGTGGTTTGAGTAGCGGGGGAGTCAATGAGCAGTACTTC. As protein: CASGLSSGGVNEQYF.

This rearrangement joins TRBV2 to TRBJ1-1, with D possibly being TRBD1 (6 bases). From germline, CDR1 is SNHLY and CDR2 FYNNEI. CDR3 length: 15 amino acids. V was pared by 8 bases and J by 10 bases, with 26 bases between. The CDR3 here is CASLVAGAPSRGAFF. The CDR3 nucleotides are TGTGCCAGCTTGGTGGCCGGGGCTCCATCCAGGGGAGCTTTCTTT.

The CDR3 DNA sequence: TGTGCCAGCAGTTACTCTGGGATCTCTAATGAAAAACTGTTTTTT. Its translation: CASSYSGISNEKLFF. The rearrangement uses TRBV6-5 and TRBJ1-4; D is unclear. This CDR3 has 15 residues. Germline loops: CDR1 MNHEY, CDR2 SVGAGI. Trimming removed 0 bases from V and 3 bases from J, with 8 bases in between.

The genes are TRBV20-1 and TRBJ2-7, with TRBD2 matching 9 bases. Germline assignment: CDR1 DFQATT and CDR2 SNEGSKA (reference sequence). V was clipped by 1 base and J by 7 bases; unmatched bases: 8. The CDR3 is made up of 14 amino acids. The CDR3 coding sequence is TGCAGTGCTAGAGCAACGCGGGGGGGCAATGAGCAGTACTTC. Its translation is CSARATRGGNEQYF.

The count of this clonotype is one. The V gene is TRBV29-1, the J gene TRBJ2-1; 8 bases agree with TRBD2. Germline lookup yields CDR1 SQVTM and CDR2 ANQGSEA. This CDR3 is 14 amino acids long. The junction had 7 bases not matched to a gene; V was cut back by 5 bases and J by 4 bases. The CDR3 spells CSVPTSGYYNEQFF. CDR3 coding DNA: TGCAGCGTTCCAACTAGCGGCTATTACAATGAGCAGTTCTTC.

The chain recombines TRBV7-9 with TRBJ2-1; D is perhaps TRBD2 (6 bases). The CDR3 runs 14 residues. Germline CDR1 reads SEHNR; CDR2 reads FQNEAQ (reference sequence). V lost 1 base, J lost 6 bases, and 10 bases lay in between. In DNA, the CDR3 is TGTGCCAGCAGCTTAGACGGAGGGGTCAATGAGCAGTTCTTC. It specifies CASSLDGGVNEQFF. Using reference TRBV7-9 and TRBJ2-1 for the parts outside the CDR3, the full variable domain is DTGVSQNPRHKITKRGQNVTFRCDPISEHNRLYWYRQTLGQGPEFLTYFQNEAQLEKSRLLSDRFSAERPKGSFSTLEIQRTEQGDSAMYLCASSLDGGVNEQFFGPGTRLTVL.

The gene calls are TRBV7-6 and TRBJ2-7; a possible D gene is TRBD2 (5 bases). The CDR3 extends over 14 amino acids. The germline CDR1 and CDR2 sequences are SGHVS and FNYEAQ. The V end was cut by 8 bases, the J end by 9 bases, with 23 bases between. The CDR3 DNA follows: TGTGCCAGCGGAGGCTCGGACCGACTTTCAGGGCAGTACTTC. Protein sequence: CASGGSDRLSGQYF.

This clonotype occurred many times. This sequence joins TRBV5-1 and TRBJ1-2; D is possibly TRBD1 (5 bases). Per germline, CDR1 SGHRS and CDR2 YFSETQ. V dropped 4 bases and J dropped 2 bases, with 12 bases sitting between them. The CDR3 totals 14 residues. The CDR3 reads CASSPSPGNYGYTF. The DNA for the CDR3 is TGCGCCAGCAGCCCGTCGCCAGGGAACTATGGCTACACCTTC. The full variable domain, in which reference TRBV5-1 and TRBJ1-2 provide the parts outside the CDR3, is KAGVTQTPRYLIKTRGQQVTLSCSPISGHRSVSWYQQTPGQGLQFLFEYFSETQRNKGNFPGRFSGRQFSNSRSEMNVSTLELGDSALYLCASSPSPGNYGYTFGSGTRLTVV.

The chain carries TRBV7-2 and TRBJ1-5; D not resolved. This CDR3 has 13 residues. Trimming took off 5 bases at V and 1 base at J, with 6 bases between the two ends. Germline V lookup: CDR1 SGHTA, CDR2 FQGNSA. This chain's CDR3 is CASSRWSNQPQHF. In DNA form, the CDR3 reads TGTGCCAGCAGCCGGTGGAGCAATCAGCCCCAGCATTTT. Supplemented by reference TRBV7-2 and TRBJ1-5, the full variable domain reads GAGVSQSPSNKVTEKGKDVELRCDPISGHTALYWYRQSLGQGLEFLIYFQGNSAPDKSGLPSDRFSAERTGGSVSTLTIQRTQQEDSAVYLCASSRWSNQPQHFGDGTRLSIL.

This clonotype came up once. The rearrangement joins TRBV7-2 to TRBJ1-6; TRBD1 might be the D (5 bases). V was clipped by 1 base and J by 7 bases, with 11 bases between them. This CDR3 spans 15 amino acids. Looked up from germline, CDR1 is SGHTA and CDR2 is FQGNSA. As DNA, the CDR3 is TGTGCCAGCAGCTTAGGTGGCGGGGGGAATTCACCCCTCCACTTT. Amino acids: CASSLGGGGNSPLHF.

The V call is TRBV10-3, the J call TRBJ2-3; 13 bases agree with TRBD2. CDR3 length: 16 residues. Per the germline V gene, CDR1 is ENHRY and CDR2 is SYGVKD. V lost 6 bases and J lost 6; bases outside the gene matches: 9. The CDR3 DNA is TGTGCCATCAGACCAACTAGCGGGGGGGCCGGGGATACGCAGTATTTT. Residues: CAIRPTSGGAGDTQYF.

Note on this clonotype: A single base separates this from a much larger clone, so it may be a read error. This rearrangement joins TRBV10-3 to TRBJ2-7, with 9 bases identical to TRBD1. Germline-derived CDR1 and CDR2 are ENHRY and SYGVKD. The CDR3 covers 15 residues. Trimming took 4 bases from V and 1 from J; bases not matched to a gene: 5. The DNA of the CDR3 is TGTGCCATCAGTGCGGTACAGGGGGCTTCCTACGAGCAGTACTTC. This translates into CAISAVQGASYEQYF.

This clonotype was recorded only once. The chain uses TRBV2 and TRBJ1-4; D perhaps matches TRBD1 (6 bases). The ends were cut back, 8 bases at V and 8 bases at J, with 21 bases in the middle. CDR3 length equals 15 residues. Germline CDR1 and CDR2: SNHLY and FYNNEI. The CDR3 bases are TGTGCCAGCGGTGCTAACAGGGCTCCTACCGAAAAACTGTTTTTT. This gives the protein CASGANRAPTEKLFF.

The genes are TRBV27 and TRBJ2-7; D unclear. CDR1 is MNHEY and CDR2 is SMNVEV in the germline V gene (reference sequence). There are 14 residues in the CDR3. V lost 6 bases to trimming and J lost 3 bases, with 15 bases between them. The CDR3 bases are TGTGCCAGCAGCAATCCCTCGGACCGCTACGAGCAGTACTTC. This sequence encodes CASSNPSDRYEQYF.